This record concerns one TCR beta chain sequence. What it binds is unknown. These data originate in a study of shared clonotypes between healthy human individuals. Terminally differentiated effector memory CD45RA+ cells were left out of the naive CD8 fraction, which was CD45RO-negative and positively selected for CCR7. V was clipped by 4 bases and J by 4 bases; unmatched bases: 5. Germline CDR1 SGHDT, CDR2 YYEEEE. The CDR3 consists of 14 residues. Only in-frame clones appear in the TCRdb table, and some are missing; sequencing was by immunoSEQ multiplex PCR. The profile shows some 2.1 million clones, about 95% of them singletons. Study observations and caveats: Inspection by rarefaction showed sorted-subset sequencing to be incomplete despite large depth.

The chain combines TRBV5-6 with TRBJ2-3; 8 positions agree with TRBD2. The TCR comes from a man aged 18-30 years in good health. Sequenced material: naive CD8+ T cells sorted from blood. CDR3 DNA sequence: TGTGCCAGCAGCGATAGCGGGGATCCAGATACGCAGTATTTT. This gives the protein CASSDSGDPDTQYF.